This T cell receptor (beta chain) was observed in a study of T cells in localized non-small cell lung cancer. Findings and caveats of the study: The tumor had only one region sequenced, so heterogeneity remains possible.

TCRdb's copy holds only in-frame clones and misses some; the assay was immunoSEQ multiplex PCR. The table lists roughly 35,000 clones, about 90% of them singletons, with 2.1% in the top ten. CDR3 size: 16 residues. The germline V gene has CDR1 SEHNR and CDR2 FQNEAQ (reference sequence). The V and J ends lost 1 base and 2 bases respectively, with 12 bases between them. A note on this clone: The antigen is undetermined.

J is TRBJ1-3 and V is TRBV7-9; weak D call: TRBD1 (5 bases). This receptor was taken from a female donor older than 55 with stage I lung adenocarcinoma. The specimen comprised peripheral blood, sampled before any cancer treatment. The CDR3 nucleotides are TGTGCCAGCAGCTTAGTGCCCGGGACGGCTGGAAACACCATATATTTT. Residues: CASSLVPGTAGNTIYF.